The TCR beta chain described here comes from a study of regulatory T cells in long-lasting Graves disease. Study results and limitations: There were preferences for TRBV28, TRBJ1-2 and TRBJ2-5 in persistent disease. Compared with new cases, persistent Graves' patients showed reduced TCR diversity. Peripheral blood, not thyroid tissue, was the sole material studied.

Construction of TCR beta libraries relied on iRepertoire HTBI primers and on Arm-PCR targeting CDR3 regions. TCRdb called the multiplex PCR reads again in MiXCR, with one record for every CDR3 protein. Of around 250,000 distinct CDR3 sequences listed, around 20% are singletons. The CDR3 is 13 amino acids. Germline V lookup: CDR1 LNHDA, CDR2 SQIVND (reference sequence). V was pared by 6 bases and J by 8 bases, with 13 bases between. Time point denoted: newly diagnosed GD, antithyroid drugs for less than 3 months. From PBMCs, RNA was extracted and then used to make the TCR library. As for this clonotype: Its specificity is unknown.

The material sequenced was peripheral blood mononuclear cells (PBMCs), taken at new diagnosis, from a patient treated with antithyroid drugs. The clonotype originates from a female donor with Graves disease. This chain uses TRBV19 with TRBJ1-4; no clear D gene. CDR3 in amino acids: CASSLNGAEKLFF. CDR3 in DNA: TGTGCCAGTAGCCTTAATGGAGCCGAAAAACTGTTTTTT.